A single sample gave rise to the 29 T cell receptor beta chains below, sequenced in a study of T cell responses to AZD1222 COVID-19 vaccine. This table comes from immunoSEQ multiplex PCR, and its TCRdb copy is limited to in-frame clones, with some not included. The repertoire has almost 50,000 clones, approximately 80% of them found once; the top ten carry 20%. The sample consisted of peripheral blood, taken on day 0 of MenACWY control vaccination. These receptors were obtained from an adult in good health.

The chain links TRBV24-1 to TRBJ2-1, with TRBD1 matching over 7 bases. Trimming removed 6 bases from V and 7 bases from J; junction bases left unmatched: 14. Per germline, CDR1 KGHDR and CDR2 SFDVKD. The CDR3 is 16 amino acids. CDR3: CATSPRGQWGLNEQFF. Here the CDR3 DNA reads TGTGCCACCAGTCCAAGGGGGCAATGGGGTTTAAATGAGCAGTTCTTC.

This clone turned up a few times. The V and J genes are TRBV6-4 and TRBJ2-1, with D perhaps TRBD2 (5 bases). The V gene lost 0 bases and the J gene lost 6 bases, with 12 bases spanning the gap. The CDR3 spans 15 residues. CDR1 and CDR2 from the germline V gene are MRHNA and SNTAGT. The CDR3 spells CASSDSEGAGNEQFF. CDR3 DNA sequence: TGTGCCAGCAGTGACTCTGAGGGAGCAGGCAATGAGCAGTTCTTC.

The chain combines TRBV2 with TRBJ1-5, with D unclear. The CDR3 contains 14 residues. CDR1 and CDR2 (germline): SNHLY, FYNNEI. V dropped 6 bases and J dropped 4 bases, with 13 bases sitting between them. The CDR3 region has the DNA TGTGCCAGCAGAGGTCTCCAGTCAAATCAGCCCCAGCATTTT. Translation: CASRGLQSNQPQHF.

This clone was seen many times. The chain joins TRBV7-9 to TRBJ1-6, with D perhaps TRBD1 (6 bases). Germline V gives CDR1 SEHNR, CDR2 FQNEAQ (reference sequence). V lost 2 bases to trimming and J lost 7 bases, with 15 bases between them. CDR3 length: 16 residues. CDR3 coding DNA: TGTGCCAGCAGCTTATATGGAGGGGGTGACAATTCACCCCTCCACTTT. Translating it yields CASSLYGGGDNSPLHF.

The sample holds one count of this clone. Written as DNA, the CDR3 is TGCGCCAGCAGCCAAACGATCAGCTACGAGCAGTACGTC. It specifies CASSQTISYEQYV. This chain joins TRBV4-1 and TRBJ2-7; D gene ambiguous. This CDR3 spans 13 amino acids. CDR1 and CDR2 (germline): MGHRA, YSYEKL. The V gene lost 2 bases and the J gene lost 3 bases, with 8 bases spanning the gap.

This chain connects TRBV19 to TRBJ1-1, with TRBD1 as a possible D gene (5 bases). The CDR3 contains 13 residues. The V and J ends lost 3 bases and 7 bases respectively, with 12 bases between them. Germline-derived CDR1 and CDR2 are LNHDA and SQIVND (reference sequence). CDR3 protein: CASSIPPGREAFF. The CDR3 coding sequence is TGTGCCAGTAGTATTCCCCCAGGGCGTGAAGCTTTCTTT.

This clone showed up just a few times. This chain uses TRBV7-7 with TRBJ2-2, with a weak D call TRBD1 (5 bases). Germline lookup yields CDR1 SSHAT and CDR2 FNYEAQ (reference sequence). The CDR3 has 15 residues. The V end lost 0 bases, the J end lost 2 bases, and 7 bases lay between the germline ends. The CDR3 spells CASSLAGHNTGELFF. The CDR3 DNA reads as TGTGCCAGCAGCTTAGCCGGACACAACACCGGGGAGCTGTTTTTT.

This clone was seen a handful of times. The rearrangement joins TRBV19 to TRBJ2-1; D remains ambiguous. Germline V lookup: CDR1 LNHDA, CDR2 SQIVND (reference sequence). V was cut by 3 bases and J by 9 bases, with 6 bases left in between. The CDR3 extends over 11 amino acids. CDR3 region: CASSIRAEQFF. The DNA of the CDR3 is TGTGCCAGTAGTATTCGGGCTGAGCAGTTCTTC.

The chain has TRBV19 and TRBJ1-2; 7 bases fit TRBD1. This CDR3 is 13 amino acids long. Germline-derived CDR1 and CDR2 are LNHDA and SQIVND (reference sequence). V was pared by 5 bases and J by 9 bases, with 9 bases of the junction left unmatched. For the CDR3, the DNA is TGTGCCAGTAGTCCTACCCAACAGGGGCGCTACACCTTC. Translated, it gives CASSPTQQGRYTF.

This clone was counted a few times. This chain joins TRBV11-2 and TRBJ2-2; 7 nucleotides line up with TRBD1. After removal of 5 bases from V and 0 bases from J, the junction contained 3 bases not matched to a gene. The CDR3 sequence is 15 residues long. Germline V lookup: CDR1 SGHAT, CDR2 FQNNGV. The CDR3 DNA is TGTGCCAGCAGCCGGACAGGTGCGAACACCGGGGAGCTGTTTTTT. Translation: CASSRTGANTGELFF.

The chain employs TRBV7-2 and TRBJ2-3; TRBD2 matches at 13 bases. The CDR3 consists of 16 residues. V lost 5 bases and J lost 6; bases outside the gene matches: 8. Germline V CDR1 and CDR2: SGHTA, FQGNSA. CDR3 nucleotides: TGTGCCAGCAGCAAAACTAGCGGGAGGGCCTCGGATACGCAGTATTTT. Its translation is CASSKTSGRASDTQYF.

V and J are TRBV10-1 and TRBJ2-1, with 10 bases identical to TRBD2. The CDR3 loop spans 14 amino acids. The germline CDR1 and CDR2 sequences are WNHNN and SYGVQD (reference sequence). The ends lost 6 bases at V and 7 bases at J; junction bases unmatched: 6. The CDR3 region has the DNA TGCGCCAGCAGCTCGAGCGGGAGGGGGAATGAGCAGTTCTTC. Protein sequence: CASSSSGRGNEQFF.

V gene TRBV5-6 combines with J gene TRBJ1-1; D remains unclear. V lost 4 bases and J lost 5, with 6 bases in between. Per the germline V gene, CDR1 is SGHDT and CDR2 is YYEEEE. The CDR3 consists of 11 residues. Here the CDR3 reads CASSLRTEAFF. DNA of the CDR3: TGTGCCAGCAGCCTTAGGACTGAAGCTTTCTTT.

The chain uses TRBV28 and TRBJ2-3; 9 bases are shared with TRBD2. The trim removed 3 bases at V and 5 bases at J, leaving 9 bases unmatched. The CDR3 runs 16 residues. The germline gives CDR1 MDHEN, CDR2 SYDVKM. DNA for the CDR3: TGTGCCAGCAGTTTTATCCTAGCGGGATGGATAGATACGCAGTATTTT. Amino acids: CASSFILAGWIDTQYF.

This clone was observed a handful of times. V usage is TRBV28 and J usage is TRBJ2-6; weak D call: TRBD1 (5 bases). Trimming took 5 bases from V and 2 from J, leaving 10 bases between them. The germline CDR1 and CDR2 sequences are MDHEN and SYDVKM. The CDR3 runs 15 residues. The CDR3 DNA reads TGTGCCAGCAGTCGCAGGGTGCCTGGGGCCAACGTCCTGACTTTC. As protein: CASSRRVPGANVLTF.

The V and J genes are TRBV5-6 and TRBJ1-2; D remains unclear. This CDR3 has 14 residues. Germline CDR1 is SGHDT and CDR2 is YYEEEE. V lost 0 bases to trimming and J lost 4 bases, with 10 bases between them. Here the CDR3 DNA reads TGTGCCAGCAGCTTGGCCCAGCCCGGCTATGGCTACACCTTC. This translates into CASSLAQPGYGYTF.

The chain carries TRBV2 and TRBJ2-1; possibly TRBD1 for D (6 bases). CDR1 and CDR2 from the germline V gene are SNHLY and FYNNEI. V shed 3 bases and J shed 9 bases, with 18 bases lying between them. This CDR3 region has 15 residues. The CDR3: CASSDLGGRYGEQFF. CDR3 nucleotide sequence: TGTGCCAGCAGTGACCTAGGGGGTAGGTACGGTGAGCAGTTCTTC.

The genes are TRBV15 and TRBJ2-7, with a tentative D call TRBD2 (5 bases). CDR3 length: 12 amino acids. Germline V lookup: CDR1 LNHNV, CDR2 YYDKDF (reference sequence). Trimming left V 0 bases short and J 6 bases short, with 6 bases between. The CDR3 nucleotides read TGTGCCACCAGCAGAGATGAGGGCGAGCAGTACTTC. Translating gives CATSRDEGEQYF.

This chain joins TRBV27 and TRBJ2-1, with D unclear. V shed 5 bases and J shed 2 bases, with 13 bases lying between them. Germline assignment: CDR1 MNHEY and CDR2 SMNVEV (reference sequence). The CDR3 spans 15 residues. CDR3 sequence: CASSIIPSAYNEQFF. The CDR3 coding sequence is TGTGCCAGCAGTATTATCCCAAGCGCCTACAATGAGCAGTTCTTC.

About this clone: Other DNA sequences of this sample code for an identical CDR3. The chain is built from TRBV14 and TRBJ2-2, with a weak D call TRBD2 (5 bases). CDR1 is SGHDN and CDR2 is FVKESK in the germline V gene. The CDR3 consists of 14 residues. The V and J ends lost 4 bases and 4 bases respectively, with 10 bases between them. This CDR3 is CASSPRVGTGELFF. In nucleotides, the CDR3 is TGTGCCAGCAGCCCGCGGGTGGGCACCGGGGAGCTGTTTTTT.

Details on this clone: This sample also contains other DNA sequences that code for the same CDR3. The V call is TRBV5-1, the J call TRBJ2-5, with D hard to call. The germline V gene encodes CDR1 SGHRS and CDR2 YFSETQ. CDR3 length: 11 residues. V lost 1 base, J lost 3 bases, and 1 base lay in between. The CDR3 DNA reads TGCGCCAGCAGCTTGAAAGAGACCCAGTACTTC. Residues: CASSLKETQYF.

This chain links TRBV12-3 or TRBV12-4 with TRBJ2-7; no clear D gene. The V gene lost 5 bases and the J gene lost 7 bases, with 12 bases spanning the gap. The CDR3 length is 12 residues. The CDR3 nucleotides read TGTGCCAGCAGTCCCACCATGTGGGAGCAGTACTTC. Encoded protein: CASSPTMWEQYF.

The J gene is TRBJ1-5, the V gene TRBV5-1, with 7 bases identical to TRBD1. CDR3 size: 13 residues. CDR1 is SGHRS, CDR2 YFSETQ, per germline. The ends lost 9 bases at V and 0 bases at J; junction bases unmatched: 3. The CDR3 is CAMTGYSNQPQHF. CDR3 nucleotide sequence: TGCGCCATGACAGGGTATAGCAATCAGCCCCAGCATTTT.

V usage is TRBV5-1 and J usage is TRBJ2-2, with TRBD2 as a possible D gene (7 bases). Trimming cost V 4 bases and J 0 bases, with 13 bases left between them. Germline V gene data show CDR1 as SGHRS and CDR2 as YFSETQ. CDR3 size: 16 residues. CDR3 in DNA: TGCGCCAGCAGCCTAATCGGGGGGCCGAACACCGGGGAGCTGTTTTTT. It is translated as CASSLIGGPNTGELFF.

The chain has TRBV18 and TRBJ1-1, with a weak D call TRBD1 (6 bases). The germline V gene encodes CDR1 KGHSH and CDR2 LQKENI. The CDR3 spans 14 residues. Trimming pared 3 bases from V and 1 base from J, leaving 9 bases between. The CDR3 region has the DNA TGTGCCAGCTCACCTTCACAGGGGAACACTGAAGCTTTCTTT. Its translation is CASSPSQGNTEAFF. Based on the CDR3 plus reference TRBV18 and TRBJ1-1, the full variable domain is NAGVMQNPRHLVRRRGQEARLRCSPMKGHSHVYWYRQLPEEGLKFMVYLQKENIIDESGMPKERFSAEFPKEGPSILRIQQVVRGDSAAYFCASSPSQGNTEAFFGQGTRLTVV.

J is TRBJ2-1 and V is TRBV7-2; D is undetermined. Germline V gene sequence: CDR1 SGHTA, CDR2 FQGNSA. CDR3 length equals 12 residues. Trimming pared 4 bases from V and 15 bases from J, leaving 16 bases between. Here the CDR3 DNA reads TGTGCCAGCAGCTCCAATCCTCCCGTTGCGTTCTTC. It encodes CASSSNPPVAFF.

The gene calls are TRBV7-2 and TRBJ1-4; D remains unclear. CDR1 and CDR2 from the germline V gene are SGHTA and FQGNSA. Trimming took off 6 bases at V and 1 base at J, with 12 bases between the two ends. The CDR3 has 15 residues. DNA of the CDR3: TGTGCCAGCAGGCCCCGAATAGGAACTAATGAAAAACTGTTTTTT. This codes for CASRPRIGTNEKLFF.

This clone was observed a handful of times. The V call is TRBV30, the J call TRBJ1-1; 7 nucleotides line up with TRBD1. Germline trimming cut 3 bases from V and 1 base from J; bases unmatched to any gene: 8. From germline, CDR1 is GTSNPN and CDR2 SVGIG (reference sequence). The length of the CDR3 is 15 residues. The CDR3 nucleotides read TGTGCCTGGAGCAGGGGGGTTTCCAAGAACACTGAAGCTTTCTTT. It yields the protein CAWSRGVSKNTEAFF.

The rearrangement links TRBV9 to TRBJ1-1, with D unresolved. This CDR3 is built from 14 residues. V gave up 4 bases and J gave up 1 base, with 11 bases separating them. CDR1 is SGDLS, CDR2 YYNGEE, per germline. The CDR3 coding sequence is TGTGCCAGCAGCCCTCGGAGAGGGAACACTGAAGCTTTCTTT. Translation gives CASSPRRGNTEAFF.